These 16 T cell receptor beta chains were sequenced from one sample in a study of blood T cell repertoires in COVID-19. Sequencing used immunoSEQ multiplex PCR; TCRdb keeps in-frame clones, though not all of them. The data show 81,000 or so clones, with over 75% seen just once and around a tenth held by the top ten. Specimen: peripheral blood. The receptors come from a man between 45 and 60 years old with COVID-19, enrolled during active disease.

The V and J genes are TRBV9 and TRBJ2-1, with 11 bases identical to TRBD2. The CDR3 is 17 amino acids. Germline V gene data show CDR1 as SGDLS and CDR2 as YYNGEE. V lost 0 bases and J lost 8; bases outside the gene matches: 10. DNA for the CDR3: TGTGCCAGCAGCGTAGATTCCTCTAGCGGGGGGAGATATGAGCAGTTCTTC. Amino acid sequence: CASSVDSSSGGRYEQFF.

This chain joins TRBV9 and TRBJ1-4; D gene ambiguous. This CDR3 has 15 residues. Germline V gives CDR1 SGDLS, CDR2 YYNGEE. The V gene lost 4 bases and the J gene lost 3 bases, with 13 bases spanning the gap. The CDR3 sequence: CASSPRGVANEKLFF. The CDR3 DNA reads TGTGCCAGCAGCCCCCGAGGAGTGGCTAATGAAAAACTGTTTTTT.

The chain uses TRBV19 and TRBJ2-1, with D possibly matching TRBD1 (6 bases). In germline, CDR1 is LNHDA, CDR2 SQIVND (reference sequence). This CDR3 region has 16 residues. Trimming stripped 5 bases from V and 3 bases from J, with 17 bases between. The CDR3 is CASSSKRQGFYNEQFF. For the CDR3, the DNA is TGTGCCAGTAGTTCAAAGCGGCAGGGGTTCTACAATGAGCAGTTCTTC.

V is TRBV7-2 and J is TRBJ2-7; 7 bases match TRBD2. The V gene end was trimmed by 7 bases and the J gene end by 9 bases; junction bases not matched to a gene: 21. The germline gives CDR1 SGHTA, CDR2 FQGNSA. The CDR3 is made up of 16 amino acids. The CDR3 DNA reads as TGTGCCAGCACCCTTGGAATTGCGGGAGCGGTCGTTGGGCAGTACTTC. This codes for CASTLGIAGAVVGQYF. Combining the CDR3 with reference TRBV7-2 and TRBJ2-7 gives the whole variable domain GAGVSQSPSNKVTEKGKDVELRCDPISGHTALYWYRQSLGQGLEFLIYFQGNSAPDKSGLPSDRFSAERTGGSVSTLTIQRTQQEDSAVYLCASTLGIAGAVVGQYFGPGTRLTVT.

The chain is built from TRBV3-1 (or the pseudogene TRBV3-2) and TRBJ2-5; D remains unclear. The V gene lost 0 bases and the J gene lost 4 bases, with 18 bases spanning the gap. CDR1 is LGHDT and CDR2 is YNNKEL in the germline V gene (reference sequence). The CDR3 loop spans 17 amino acids. The CDR3 region is CASSQDRIALRRETQYF. The CDR3, as DNA: TGTGCCAGCAGCCAAGATAGGATAGCTCTCCGTCGAGAGACCCAGTACTTC.

The CDR3 protein is CASSLRVENNEQFF. The CDR3 nucleotides read TGTGCCAGCAGCTTACGAGTCGAGAACAATGAGCAGTTCTTC. The V call is TRBV7-9, the J call TRBJ2-1; unclear D gene. The CDR3 is made up of 14 amino acids. Looked up from germline, CDR1 is SEHNR and CDR2 is FQNEAQ (reference sequence). V was clipped by 2 bases and J by 5 bases, with 10 bases between them.

The chain recombines TRBV19 with TRBJ1-4; the match to TRBD1 covers 8 bases. The trim removed 8 bases at V and 7 bases at J, leaving 12 bases unmatched. Germline assignment: CDR1 LNHDA and CDR2 SQIVND (reference sequence). This CDR3 comprises 15 residues. The CDR3 loop is CASGSSDRGSEKLFF. Written as DNA, the CDR3 is TGTGCCAGTGGTAGCTCTGACAGGGGCAGTGAAAAACTGTTTTTT.

This chain connects TRBV3-1 (or the pseudogene TRBV3-2) to TRBJ1-5; TRBD1 is a possible D gene (5 bases). The CDR3 loop spans 16 amino acids. Germline CDR1 is LGHDT and CDR2 is YNNKEL (reference sequence). With 0 bases removed from V and 1 base from J, the gap between germline ends came to 10 bases. CDR3: CASSQEAGISNQPQHF. CDR3 nucleotide sequence: TGTGCCAGCAGCCAAGAGGCAGGGATCAGCAATCAGCCCCAGCATTTT.

There are a few counts of this clone. The rearrangement joins TRBV4-1 to TRBJ2-3; 8 bases align to TRBD1. The trim removed 4 bases at V and 4 bases at J, leaving 4 bases unmatched. This CDR3 spans 14 amino acids. Germline V gene lookup returns CDR1 MGHRA and CDR2 YSYEKL. The CDR3 region is CASSRTGLADTQYF. DNA of the CDR3: TGCGCCAGCAGCCGGACAGGGTTGGCAGATACGCAGTATTTT.

The V call is TRBV28, the J call TRBJ2-3; possible D gene TRBD2, 5 bases. The CDR3 is 15 amino acids. Per the germline V gene, CDR1 is MDHEN and CDR2 is SYDVKM. Trimming shortened V by 3 bases and J by 6 bases, and 16 bases separated the two germline ends. The CDR3 nucleotides are TGTGCCAGCAGTTTCTCCTACTCGGGGTCGGATACGCAGTATTTT. It is translated as CASSFSYSGSDTQYF.

The chain uses TRBV6-1 and TRBJ2-7; tentatively, D is TRBD1 (6 bases). With 3 bases removed from V and 6 bases from J, the gap between germline ends came to 15 bases. Germline assignment: CDR1 MNHNS and CDR2 SASEGT. The CDR3 extends over 14 amino acids. CDR3 in amino acids: CASSEQGFLVEQYF. The DNA for the CDR3 is TGTGCCAGCAGTGAGCAGGGGTTTCTTGTCGAGCAGTACTTC.

The chain recombines TRBV14 with TRBJ2-7, with TRBD1 identical over 8 bases. V was clipped by 0 bases and J by 8 bases; unmatched bases: 18. CDR1 SGHDN and CDR2 FVKESK come from the germline V gene. The CDR3 loop spans 18 amino acids. The CDR3: CASSQDAGTGALVWKQYF. The CDR3 coding sequence is TGTGCCAGCAGCCAAGATGCTGGGACAGGAGCCCTAGTTTGGAAGCAGTACTTC.

A word on this clone: One end of the junction does not line up with germline, which may come from a read error. The V gene is TRBV5-4, the J gene TRBJ2-1; 8 nucleotides match TRBD2. In germline, CDR1 is SGHNT, CDR2 YYREEE (reference sequence). This CDR3 spans 14 amino acids. CDR3: CAGRFGTSSGEQFF. CDR3 DNA: TGTGCCGGCAGGTTTGGGACTAGTTCAGGTGAGCAGTTCTTC.

CDR3 sequence: CSVLTSGRVTDTQYF. CDR3 in DNA: TGCAGCGTTCTGACTAGCGGGAGGGTCACAGATACGCAGTATTTT. The chain links TRBV29-1 to TRBJ2-3, with TRBD2 matching over 14 bases. The CDR3 has 15 amino acids. CDR1 is SQVTM and CDR2 is ANQGSEA in the germline V gene. Trimming removed 5 bases from V and 2 bases from J; junction bases left unmatched: 3.

The chain recombines TRBV30 with TRBJ1-5; D gene ambiguous. The germline V gene has CDR1 GTSNPN and CDR2 SVGIG (reference sequence). Trimming pared 0 bases from V and 5 bases from J, leaving 8 bases between. The CDR3 sequence is 13 residues long. CDR3 sequence: CAWSVSFDQPQHF. CDR3 DNA sequence: TGTGCCTGGAGTGTATCTTTCGATCAGCCCCAGCATTTT.

This clone has only one observation. This chain joins TRBV7-9 and TRBJ2-1, with 15 bases matching TRBD2. Germline V gene data show CDR1 as SEHNR and CDR2 as FQNEAQ (reference sequence). The CDR3 is made up of 18 amino acids. V was pared by 1 base and J by 3 bases, with 4 bases of the junction left unmatched. The CDR3 reads CASSLGTSGRGLYNEQFF. The CDR3 DNA reads as TGTGCCAGCAGCTTAGGGACTAGCGGGAGGGGCCTCTACAATGAGCAGTTCTTC.